What follows are 31 T cell receptor beta chains derived from one specimen sequenced in a study of shared clonotypes between healthy human individuals. This table comes from immunoSEQ multiplex PCR, and its TCRdb copy is limited to in-frame clones, with some not included. The sample consists of about 980,000 clones, 70% to 85% of them appearing once. Sequencing input: memory CD4+ T cells sorted from blood. Subset indicated: CD45RA-negative fraction. These receptors were collected from a man younger than 35 in good health.

In the case of this clone: Within the sample, other DNA sequences also encode this same CDR3. The CDR3 DNA sequence: TGTGCCAGCAGTACCCAGGGCTACGAGCAGTACTTC. Amino acids: CASSTQGYEQYF. This chain joins TRBV6-1 and TRBJ2-7; D perhaps matches TRBD1 (5 bases). Germline V gene lookup returns CDR1 MNHNS and CDR2 SASEGT. The CDR3 runs to 12 residues. Trimming took off 5 bases at V and 3 bases at J, with 8 bases between the two ends.

V and J are TRBV9 and TRBJ2-3, with D unresolved. Germline values: CDR1 SGDLS, CDR2 YYNGEE. V was pared by 10 bases and J by 2 bases, with 5 bases between. This CDR3 has 10 amino acids. CDR3 DNA sequence: TGTGCCCCAGACACAGATACGCAGTATTTT. It is translated as CAPDTDTQYF.

J is TRBJ2-1 and V is TRBV28; 8 bases map to TRBD1. Germline V gives CDR1 MDHEN, CDR2 SYDVKM. The CDR3 covers 15 residues. Trimming at V came to 6 bases and at J to 3 bases, leaving 7 bases not matched to a gene. The CDR3 bases are TGTGCCAGCAGGCGGCACAGGGGGGTCTACAATGAGCAGTTCTTC. This codes for CASRRHRGVYNEQFF. The complete variable domain, with remaining parts taken from reference TRBV28 and TRBJ2-1, reads DVKVTQSSRYLVKRTGEKVFLECVQDMDHENMFWYRQDPGLGLRLIYFSYDVKMKEKGDIPEGYSVSREKKERFSLILESASTNQTSMYLCASRRHRGVYNEQFFGPGTRLTVL.

There are a few counts of this clone. The chain is built from TRBV5-1 and TRBJ2-7, with D perhaps TRBD1 (6 bases). The V gene lost 1 base and the J gene lost 6 bases, with 11 bases spanning the gap. Germline V gene lookup returns CDR1 SGHRS and CDR2 YFSETQ. The CDR3 has 13 residues. The CDR3 nucleotides read TGCGCCAGCAGCTTGCCGAAACAGGGCGAGCAGTACTTC. Translating it yields CASSLPKQGEQYF.

The V and J genes are TRBV5-1 and TRBJ2-1; the match to TRBD2 covers 8 bases. Germline CDR1 SGHRS, CDR2 YFSETQ. After removal of 4 bases from V and 8 bases from J, the junction contained 17 bases not matched to a gene. The CDR3 sequence is 17 residues long. CDR3 sequence reads: CASSPGPESGGIDEQFF. The CDR3 bases are TGCGCCAGCAGCCCTGGCCCGGAGTCGGGAGGGATCGATGAGCAGTTCTTC.

The chain is built from TRBV7-2 and TRBJ2-5; 12 bases match TRBD2. CDR1 is SGHTA and CDR2 is FQGNSA in the germline V gene. The CDR3 is made up of 16 amino acids. V was pared by 5 bases and J by 3 bases, with 7 bases of the junction left unmatched. In DNA, the CDR3 is TGTGCCAGCAGCCACGGGACTAGCGGGCCGAAAGAGACCCAGTACTTC. Translated: CASSHGTSGPKETQYF.

The gene calls are TRBV9 and TRBJ2-2; 7 positions agree with TRBD2. From germline, CDR1 is SGDLS and CDR2 YYNGEE. The CDR3 runs 15 residues. J gave up 3 bases and V 2 bases, and 4 bases lay outside the gene matches. In DNA, the CDR3 is TGTGCCAGCAGCGTGGGCGGGAGCTACACCGGGGAGCTGTTTTTT. It specifies CASSVGGSYTGELFF.

This clone occurred many times. The V and J genes are TRBV6-5 and TRBJ2-6, with 8 bases that match TRBD2. The germline V gene encodes CDR1 MNHEY and CDR2 SVGAGI. The CDR3 length is 13 residues. V shed 11 bases and J 1 base; nucleotides not matched to a gene: 1. The CDR3 sequence is CACGGSGANVLTF. CDR3 DNA sequence: TGTGCCTGCGGGGGGTCTGGGGCCAACGTCCTGACTTTC.

This rearrangement joins TRBV4-3 to TRBJ2-2; 8 nucleotides agree with TRBD2. This CDR3 comprises 18 residues. With V trimmed by 0 bases and J by 0 bases, 6 bases remained unmatched. CDR1 and CDR2 (germline): LGHNA, YSLEER. CDR3 in amino acids: CASSQERGTSSNTGELFF. CDR3 coding DNA: TGCGCCAGCAGCCAAGAACGCGGGACTAGTTCGAACACCGGGGAGCTGTTTTTT.

In this sample, this clone turned up many times. This chain connects TRBV7-2 to TRBJ2-1, with 7 bases aligning to TRBD2. Germline loops: CDR1 SGHTA, CDR2 FQGNSA. This CDR3 comprises 17 residues. After removal of 2 bases from V and 6 bases from J, the junction contained 13 bases not matched to a gene. Written as DNA, the CDR3 is TGTGCCAGCAGCTTACGCGGCCCAGCGGGGATTGGCAATGAGCAGTTCTTC. This codes for CASSLRGPAGIGNEQFF. The full variable domain, in which reference TRBV7-2 and TRBJ2-1 provide the parts outside the CDR3, is GAGVSQSPSNKVTEKGKDVELRCDPISGHTALYWYRQSLGQGLEFLIYFQGNSAPDKSGLPSDRFSAERTGGSVSTLTIQRTQQEDSAVYLCASSLRGPAGIGNEQFFGPGTRLTVL.

This rearrangement joins TRBV10-3 to TRBJ1-1; 8 bases fit TRBD1. The CDR3 extends over 14 amino acids. Germline CDR1 ENHRY, CDR2 SYGVKD. With V trimmed by 2 bases and J by 6 bases, 5 bases remained unmatched. The chain's CDR3 is CAISEAGGLAEAFF. CDR3 coding DNA: TGTGCCATCAGTGAGGCAGGGGGCCTGGCTGAAGCTTTCTTT.

V gene TRBV18 combines with J gene TRBJ2-1, with D perhaps TRBD1 or TRBD2 (5 bases each). Germline-derived CDR1 and CDR2 are KGHSH and LQKENI. The CDR3 extends over 16 amino acids. Trimming left V 2 bases short and J 5 bases short, with 16 bases between. CDR3 in amino acids: CASSPKGWDGNNEQFF. DNA of the CDR3: TGTGCCAGCTCACCAAAAGGGTGGGACGGGAACAATGAGCAGTTCTTC. Drawing the rest from reference TRBV18 and TRBJ2-1, the complete variable domain is NAGVMQNPRHLVRRRGQEARLRCSPMKGHSHVYWYRQLPEEGLKFMVYLQKENIIDESGMPKERFSAEFPKEGPSILRIQQVVRGDSAAYFCASSPKGWDGNNEQFFGPGTRLTVL.

This chain uses TRBV18 with TRBJ1-2; possibly TRBD1 for D (5 bases). Germline V gene sequence: CDR1 KGHSH, CDR2 LQKENI. The CDR3 is 15 residues long. Trimming shortened V by 0 bases and J by 8 bases, and 16 bases separated the two germline ends. The CDR3 spells CASSPPEGENRGYTF. The CDR3 DNA sequence: TGTGCCAGCTCACCACCCGAAGGGGAAAATCGAGGCTACACCTTC.

There are a few counts of this clone. V gene TRBV29-1 combines with J gene TRBJ2-5, with TRBD1 matching over 8 bases. The CDR3 is 14 amino acids. CDR1 is SQVTM and CDR2 is ANQGSEA in the germline V gene. Trimming removed 6 bases from V and 5 bases from J; junction bases left unmatched: 11. The DNA for the CDR3 is TGCAGCGTCCATACAGGGGGTATAGAGGAGACCCAGTACTTC. The encoded protein is CSVHTGGIEETQYF. Filled out from reference TRBV29-1 and TRBJ2-5, the complete variable domain reads SAVISQKPSRDICQRGTSLTIQCQVDSQVTMMFWYRQQPGQSLTLIATANQGSEATYESGFVIDKFPISRPNLTFSTLTVSNMSPEDSSIYLCSVHTGGIEETQYFGPGTRLLVL.

This clone was observed a few times. This rearrangement joins TRBV4-3 to TRBJ2-2; the match to TRBD1 covers 7 bases. Germline V gene sequence: CDR1 LGHNA, CDR2 YSLEER. This CDR3 comprises 15 residues. V lost 0 bases and J lost 6; bases outside the gene matches: 4. CDR3 sequence reads: CASSQDSGTAGELFF. CDR3 DNA: TGCGCCAGCAGCCAAGATTCCGGGACAGCCGGGGAGCTGTTTTTT.

For this clone: The same CDR3 is also encoded by other DNA sequences in this sample. The chain uses TRBV7-2 and TRBJ2-7; 7 positions match TRBD1. Germline V CDR1 and CDR2: SGHTA, FQGNSA. This CDR3 contains 14 residues. With 5 bases clipped from V and 4 bases from J, the junction kept 8 bases outside the gene matches. The DNA for the CDR3 is TGTGCCAGCAGCCCACGGACAGGATTGTACGAGCAGTACTTC. Its protein is CASSPRTGLYEQYF.

The V gene is TRBV6-6, the J gene TRBJ1-6; D is ambiguous. Trimming removed 2 bases at V and 6 bases at J, with 8 bases between. In germline, CDR1 is MNHNY, CDR2 SVGAGI (reference sequence). This CDR3 comprises 14 residues. CDR3 in amino acids: CASSYTDGNSPLHF. The CDR3 DNA reads as TGTGCCAGCAGTTACACCGACGGTAATTCACCCCTCCACTTT.

The genes are TRBV2 and TRBJ1-2; D call uncertain. The CDR3 length is 11 residues. The ends were cut back, 8 bases at V and 6 bases at J, with 10 bases in the middle. Per germline, CDR1 SNHLY and CDR2 FYNNEI. CDR3 sequence: CASERDNGYTF. In DNA, the CDR3 is TGTGCCAGCGAGAGGGATAATGGCTACACCTTC.

The chain is built from TRBV2 and TRBJ1-3; D gene ambiguous. Germline V lookup: CDR1 SNHLY, CDR2 FYNNEI. V was clipped by 6 bases and J by 2 bases, with 14 bases between them. The CDR3 has 15 amino acids. The CDR3 nucleotides are TGTGCCAGCAGCCCACTCGGCGGAACTGGAAACACCATATATTTT. It is translated as CASSPLGGTGNTIYF.

The chain joins TRBV6-6 to TRBJ2-7; D may be TRBD2 (5 bases). This CDR3 region has 15 residues. Germline assignment: CDR1 MNHNY and CDR2 SVGAGI (reference sequence). V was pared by 5 bases and J by 3 bases, with 17 bases between. This CDR3 is CASSPKPGRDYEQYF. DNA for the CDR3: TGTGCCAGCAGTCCCAAGCCGGGCCGGGACTACGAGCAGTACTTC.

The chain recombines TRBV5-6 with TRBJ1-3; D is unclear. Trimming left V 2 bases short and J 0 bases short, with 9 bases between. The CDR3 is made up of 15 amino acids. Per the germline V gene, CDR1 is SGHDT and CDR2 is YYEEEE. CDR3 DNA: TGTGCCAGCAGCTTAGGACGGCTCTCTGGAAACACCATATATTTT. As protein: CASSLGRLSGNTIYF.

The chain couples TRBV28 to TRBJ2-5; TRBD2 agrees at 12 bases. Germline V lookup: CDR1 MDHEN, CDR2 SYDVKM. V trimming: 4 bases; J trimming: 4 bases; junction bases outside the gene matches: 13. The CDR3 covers 18 residues. As DNA, the CDR3 is TGTGCCAGCAGTTCCCCCACCCCTAGCGGGGGGGCCAGAGAGACCCAGTACTTC. It codes for CASSSPTPSGGARETQYF.

This chain connects TRBV11-2 to TRBJ2-3, with 8 bases that match TRBD1. V lost 1 base to trimming and J lost 5 bases; unmatched junction nucleotides: 5. Germline V lookup: CDR1 SGHAT, CDR2 FQNNGV. This CDR3 spans 15 amino acids. For the CDR3, the DNA is TGTGCCAGCAGCTTAGGCGACAGGGGCTTAGATACGCAGTATTTT. Its protein product is CASSLGDRGLDTQYF.

The chain combines TRBV9 with TRBJ1-1; the D gene is possibly TRBD1 (5 bases). The CDR3 has 16 residues. Germline lookup yields CDR1 SGDLS and CDR2 YYNGEE. The V end was cut by 3 bases, the J end by 1 base, with 16 bases between. This CDR3 reads CASSGVSGAPNTEAFF. In DNA, the CDR3 is TGTGCCAGCAGCGGAGTCTCCGGGGCCCCGAACACTGAAGCTTTCTTT.

As DNA, the CDR3 is TGTGCCAGCAGCCTAATGGCGGGGAATGTCTACGAGCAGTACTTC. Translation gives CASSLMAGNVYEQYF. The rearrangement uses TRBV11-1 and TRBJ2-7, with D possibly matching TRBD2 (6 bases). V was pared by 5 bases and J by 3 bases, with 17 bases between. The CDR3 loop spans 15 amino acids. Germline CDR1 reads SGHAT; CDR2 reads FQDESV (reference sequence).

V and J are TRBV12-1 and TRBJ1-5; the table calls TRBD1, which could not be checked here. TRBV12-1 is classified as a pseudogene. This CDR3 spans 19 amino acids. In DNA form, the CDR3 reads TGTGCCAGCAGCTTTGAGGCCGCGGACAGATTAAATAGCAATCAGCCCCAGCATTTT. This encodes CASSFEAADRLNSNQPQHF.

Concerning this clone itself: The same CDR3 is also encoded by other DNA sequences in this sample. V is TRBV29-1 and J is TRBJ1-2; TRBD1 might be the D (6 bases). Germline-derived CDR1 and CDR2 are SQVTM and ANQGSEA. Trimming took 6 bases from V and 2 from J, leaving 16 bases between them. This CDR3 is built from 14 residues. In DNA form, the CDR3 reads TGCAGCGTGACCGGGACACCTCCAAACTATGGCTACACCTTC. Its translation is CSVTGTPPNYGYTF.

The rearrangement links TRBV6-1 to TRBJ1-2, with 12 bases identical to TRBD1. The CDR3 runs to 15 residues. CDR1 and CDR2 from the germline V gene are MNHNS and SASEGT. The trim removed 8 bases at V and 7 bases at J, leaving 11 bases unmatched. The CDR3 region has the DNA TGTGCCAGCGTGAGGGACAGGGGGCAGGTGTTTGGCTACACCTTC. Amino acids: CASVRDRGQVFGYTF.

The V and J genes are TRBV5-3 and TRBJ1-5, with 8 nucleotides matching TRBD1. TRBV5-3 is an ORF for which the function is uncertain. J lost 3 bases, V lost 4 bases, and 12 bases had no gene match. The CDR3 is 17 residues long. In nucleotides, the CDR3 is TGTGCCAGAAGCCGAATCAAGGGGACAGGATACAATCAGCCCCAGCATTTT. It yields the protein CARSRIKGTGYNQPQHF.

This clone was found many times. This sequence joins TRBV2 and TRBJ2-1, with TRBD2 matching 8 bases. The CDR3 consists of 19 residues. The ends lost 2 bases at V and 0 bases at J; junction bases unmatched: 12. Germline V CDR1 and CDR2: SNHLY, FYNNEI. The CDR3 here is CASSEPRLAGPSSYNEQFF. CDR3 bases: TGTGCCAGCAGTGAACCAAGGCTAGCGGGCCCGAGCTCCTACAATGAGCAGTTCTTC. The full variable domain, with the rest looked up from reference TRBV2 and TRBJ2-1, is EPEVTQTPSHQVTQMGQEVILRCVPISNHLYFYWYRQILGQKVEFLVSFYNNEISEKSEIFDDQFSVERPDGSNFTLKIRSTKLEDSAMYFCASSEPRLAGPSSYNEQFFGPGTRLTVL.

The chain combines TRBV2 with TRBJ2-7; D is unclear. Deletions cut 4 bases from V and 7 bases from J, with 14 bases between. Germline loops: CDR1 SNHLY, CDR2 FYNNEI. This CDR3 has 13 residues. CDR3 nucleotides: TGTGCCAGCAGTGTGGGCAGCACGCCAGAGCAGTACTTC. Its translation is CASSVGSTPEQYF.